The clone carrying this T cell receptor beta chain came up a few times. Its target is not known. Profiled with immunoSEQ multiplex PCR; TCRdb holds only in-frame clones, not every one. The table lists tens of thousands of clones, roughly 72% of them singletons. CDR3 length equals 14 residues. Germline assignment: CDR1 SGDLS and CDR2 YYNGEE. Deletions cut 4 bases from V and 4 bases from J, with 14 bases between. This sample was taken from a study of STAT5B mutations in CD4+ large granular lymphocyte leukemia. Study-wide findings and caveats: Main leukemic clonotypes were patient-specific, but 25% appeared at low frequency elsewhere. TRBV06-family usage was enriched in top patient clones (8/27) versus controls (2/35).

The source material was CD4+ T cells from blood buffy coats. This TCR was recovered from a human donor in good health. V usage is TRBV9 and J usage is TRBJ1-1; tentatively, D is TRBD1 (6 bases). As DNA, the CDR3 is TGTGCCAGCAGCACCAGACAGGTCGGCACTGAAGCTTTCTTT. Protein: CASSTRQVGTEAFF.